This T cell receptor (beta chain) came from a study of cytomegalovirus exposure and HLA in healthy donors. Sequencing was performed with immunoSEQ multiplex PCR; in TCRdb, only in-frame clones are kept and a portion is missing. Among some 230,000 clones listed, around nine tenths were seen once. Study-level findings and limits: Clusters of TCRs from the first cohort tended to co-occur in the roughly 120 validation repertoires (as a later analysis found). For cytomegalovirus status, the classifier reportedly gave diagnoses with high specificity and sensitivity.

As for this clone: Its antigen is still unknown.

Trimming pared 2 bases from V and 3 bases from J, leaving 19 bases between. The CDR3 runs to 17 residues. CDR1 and CDR2 from the germline V gene are MNHEY and SMNVEV (reference sequence). Sequenced: PBMCs. The clonotype originates from a woman aged 18-35 years in good health and CMV-seronegative. This chain links TRBV27 with TRBJ2-5, with a weak D call TRBD2 (6 bases). The CDR3 DNA reads as TGTGCCAGCAGTTTAGTGGCGGGACCGTCTGTTGAAGAGACCCAGTACTTC. Translated, it gives CASSLVAGPSVEETQYF.